What follows describes a single T cell receptor (beta chain). The antigen remains unidentified. TCRdb redid the calling of the RT-PCR reads with MiXCR, one entry per CDR3 protein. The sample holds about 520,000 distinct CDR3 sequences, approximately 7.2% seen once. The data originate from a study of response to subunit inactivated influenza vaccine. V shed 5 bases, J shed 0 bases, and the junction held 8 bases outside the gene matches. The CDR3 contains 16 residues. Germline V CDR1 and CDR2: LNHDA, SQIVND (reference sequence). The study's findings and limits: Few additional T cells are recruited per seasonal influenza vaccination, authors suggested.

The specimen was PBMCs from blood, collected about 23 months after vaccination. The chain has TRBV19 and TRBJ1-1, with 8 bases lining up with TRBD1. This receptor was identified in a man between 50 and 69 years old who received an inactivated influenza vaccine. DNA of the CDR3: TGTGCCAGTAGTGTAACAGGGGGAACTATGAACACTGAAGCTTTCTTT. Protein product: CASSVTGGTMNTEAFF.